This TCR beta chain emerged from a study of Graves' ophthalmopathy and Graves' hyperthyroidism. Patients with other autoimmune diseases, uncontrolled infections, pregnancy or lactation were excluded. This clonotype was seen repeatedly, ten times or more. RNA transcripts provided the template for amplifying TCR beta CDR3 regions. First-round RT-PCR relied on HTBI primers, and a second-round multiplex PCR came next. In TCRdb, the multiplex PCR reads were re-called with MiXCR into one record per CDR3 protein. This sample yields 150,000 to 200,000 distinct CDR3 sequences, of which around two fifths are seen a single time; about 8.2% belongs to the top ten. The trim removed 8 bases at V and 1 base at J, leaving 4 bases unmatched. CDR1 and CDR2 (germline): MNHEY, SVGAGI. The CDR3 is made up of 14 amino acids.

The specimen was peripheral blood. The TCR comes from a man younger than 40 with Graves' ophthalmopathy. The chain couples TRBV6-5 to TRBJ2-2, with 7 bases fitting TRBD1. The CDR3 DNA reads TGTGCCAGCCGGGACAGCTGGAACACCGGGGAGCTGTTTTTT. The encoded protein is CASRDSWNTGELFF.